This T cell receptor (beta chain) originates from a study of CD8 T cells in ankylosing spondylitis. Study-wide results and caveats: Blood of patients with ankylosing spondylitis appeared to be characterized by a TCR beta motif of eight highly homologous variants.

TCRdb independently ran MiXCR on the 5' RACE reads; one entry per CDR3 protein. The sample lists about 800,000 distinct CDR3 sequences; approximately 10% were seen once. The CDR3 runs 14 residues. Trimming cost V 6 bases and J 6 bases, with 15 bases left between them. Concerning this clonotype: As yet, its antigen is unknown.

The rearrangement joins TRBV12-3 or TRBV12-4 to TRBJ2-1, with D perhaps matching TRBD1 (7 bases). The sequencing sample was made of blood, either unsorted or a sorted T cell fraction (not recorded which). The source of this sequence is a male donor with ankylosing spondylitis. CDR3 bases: TGTGCCAGCAGGGGAGGCAGGGGGTCCAATGAGCAGTTCTTC. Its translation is CASRGGRGSNEQFF.